Below, 28 T cell receptor beta chains from the same sample are listed, as sequenced in a study of blood T cells in healthy people across ages. For the second PCR, which ran for about 6 to 11 cycles, a sample-barcoded 5' primer and a J-beta primer mix were used. TCRdb redid the calling of the 5' RACE reads with MiXCR, one entry per CDR3 protein. The sample lists around 800,000 distinct CDR3 sequences; more than 35% were seen once. The specimen was blood. The receptor source for this set is a man older than 75 in good health.

This clonotype has more than one count but fewer than ten. The J gene is TRBJ2-1, the V gene TRBV4-2; TRBD2 aligns across 12 bases. Losses at the gene ends were 2 bases for V and 7 bases for J; bases not matched to a gene: 9. The CDR3 has 17 amino acids. CDR1 and CDR2 from the germline V gene are LGHNA and YNFKEQ. In DNA form, the CDR3 reads TGTGCCAGCAGCCAATTTCGGACTAGCGGGACGGGGAATGAGCAGTTCTTC. It codes for CASSQFRTSGTGNEQFF.

The rearrangement links TRBV25-1 to TRBJ2-7; D not resolved. Germline loops: CDR1 MGHDK, CDR2 SYGVNS. The CDR3 length is 14 residues. With 2 bases removed from V and 2 bases from J, the gap between germline ends came to 10 bases. The CDR3 loop is CASSELGHTYEQYF. CDR3 nucleotide sequence: TGTGCCAGCAGTGAACTGGGTCATACCTACGAGCAGTACTTC.

Many counts were recorded for this clonotype. This chain uses TRBV11-2 with TRBJ2-1; 13 bases line up with TRBD2. The length of the CDR3 is 16 residues. Per germline, CDR1 SGHAT and CDR2 FQNNGV. V trimming: 6 bases; J trimming: 8 bases; junction bases outside the gene matches: 10. DNA for the CDR3: TGTGCCAGCAGGGCCGGACTAGCGGGAGACTCGCATGAGCAGTTCTTC. Translation: CASRAGLAGDSHEQFF. Variable domain in full (rest from reference TRBV11-2 and TRBJ2-1): EAGVAQSPRYKIIEKRQSVAFWCNPISGHATLYWYQQILGQGPKLLIQFQNNGVVDDSQLPKDRFSAERLKGVDSTLKIQPAKLEDSAVYLCASRAGLAGDSHEQFFGPGTRLTVL.

Remarks on this clonotype: This could be a read error, since a much larger clone is one nucleotide away. The chain couples TRBV7-2 to TRBJ2-2; TRBD2 aligns across 7 bases. Germline V gene sequence: CDR1 SGHTA, CDR2 FQGNSA. The CDR3 is 14 amino acids. Trimming at V came to 5 bases and at J to 4 bases, leaving 4 bases not matched to a gene. The CDR3 DNA reads as TGTGCCAGCAGCACAGGCGGGAGCACCGGGGAGCTGTTTTTT. Encoded protein: CASSTGGSTGELFF.

The rearrangement joins TRBV7-2 to TRBJ2-4; 8 bases match TRBD1. The V and J ends lost 5 bases and 13 bases, in that order; junction bases with no gene match: 13. The V gene's germline CDR1 is SGHTA and CDR2 FQGNSA. The CDR3 spans 14 residues. The CDR3 nucleotides are TGTGCCAGCAGCGTAGAGACAGGGGCGGATGAGCAGTACTTC. Residues: CASSVETGADEQYF.

V gene TRBV6-6 combines with J gene TRBJ2-1; the D is unclear. The CDR3 is 11 residues long. CDR1 and CDR2 from the germline V gene are MNHNY and SVGAGI (reference sequence). Trimming shortened V by 10 bases and J by 5 bases, and 9 bases separated the two germline ends. CDR3: CATDPDNEQFF. The CDR3 coding sequence is TGTGCCACGGATCCGGACAATGAGCAGTTCTTC.

In regard to this clonotype: With a much larger clone just one base away, this may be a read error. The J gene is TRBJ2-7, the V gene TRBV10-3; D gene ambiguous. Per the germline V gene, CDR1 is ENHRY and CDR2 is SYGVKD. The CDR3 is 14 amino acids. The CDR3 nucleotides read TGTGCCACCAGTGAGTCCTACTCCTCTCGCGAGCAGTACTTC. Protein product: CATSESYSSREQYF.

Points on this clonotype: Mismatch with germline at one junction end may stem from a read error. This chain connects TRBV7-3 to TRBJ2-1; D may correspond to TRBD1 or TRBD2 (5 bases each). The CDR3 loop spans 14 amino acids. Per the germline V gene, CDR1 is SGHTA and CDR2 is FQGTGA. The CDR3 region is CVSSEGPSYNEQFF. The CDR3 region has the DNA TGTGTCAGCAGCGAGGGACCTTCCTACAATGAGCAGTTCTTC.

The V gene is TRBV6-6, the J gene TRBJ1-2; D possibly corresponds to TRBD1 (5 bases). CDR3 length equals 13 residues. The germline gives CDR1 MNHNY, CDR2 SVGAGI (reference sequence). Trimming stripped 4 bases from V and 4 bases from J, with 10 bases between. The CDR3 loop reads CASSSGPRYGYTF. The CDR3 nucleotides are TGTGCCAGCAGTTCGGGACCGCGCTATGGCTACACCTTC.

CDR3: CSALRTSGRISPDTQYF. The CDR3, as DNA: TGCAGTGCTCTCCGGACTAGCGGGAGGATTAGCCCAGATACGCAGTATTTT. The chain has TRBV20-1 and TRBJ2-3; 14 positions match TRBD2. The CDR3 sequence is 17 residues long. V shed 5 bases and J 4 bases; nucleotides not matched to a gene: 11. Germline CDR1 reads DFQATT; CDR2 reads SNEGSKA (reference sequence).

The count of this clonotype is one. The genes are TRBV5-1 and TRBJ1-4, with D maybe TRBD1 (5 bases). Germline V gives CDR1 SGHRS, CDR2 YFSETQ. Trimming cost V 0 bases and J 6 bases, with 15 bases left between them. The CDR3 is made up of 16 amino acids. CDR3: CASSLGSTGADEKLFF. CDR3 nucleotide sequence: TGCGCCAGCAGCTTGGGGTCGACCGGGGCCGATGAAAAACTGTTTTTT.

V is TRBV3-1 and J is TRBJ2-1; the match to TRBD1 covers 10 bases. This CDR3 has 17 amino acids. Germline CDR1 reads LGHDT; CDR2 reads YNNKEL (reference sequence). V shed 6 bases and J 2 bases; nucleotides not matched to a gene: 10. The chain's CDR3 is CASRPSTGGEAYNEQFF. DNA for the CDR3: TGTGCCAGCAGACCTTCGACAGGGGGCGAGGCCTACAATGAGCAGTTCTTC.

J is TRBJ2-3 and V is TRBV25-1; D gene ambiguous. The CDR3 sequence is 13 residues long. Germline V gene lookup returns CDR1 MGHDK and CDR2 SYGVNS. The V end lost 1 base, the J end lost 0 bases, and 2 bases lay between the germline ends. CDR3 nucleotide sequence: TGTGCCAGCAGTGAATGGAGCACAGATACGCAGTATTTT. Translating it yields CASSEWSTDTQYF.

The J gene is TRBJ2-7, the V gene TRBV14; either TRBD1 or TRBD2 may fit D (5 bases each). This CDR3 contains 15 residues. Germline values: CDR1 SGHDN, CDR2 FVKESK. Trimming removed 4 bases at V and 0 bases at J, with 13 bases between. For the CDR3, the DNA is TGTGCCAGCAGCCCTCGGGACGGATTCTCCTACGAGCAGTACTTC. It specifies CASSPRDGFSYEQYF.

The J gene is TRBJ2-1, the V gene TRBV4-3, with 7 bases aligning to TRBD2. Germline CDR1 LGHNA, CDR2 YSLEER. The CDR3 is 16 residues long. V shed 4 bases and J 6 bases; nucleotides not matched to a gene: 12. This CDR3 reads CASSLWGGRGVNEQFF. CDR3 nucleotide sequence: TGCGCCAGCAGCCTTTGGGGCGGGAGAGGGGTCAATGAGCAGTTCTTC.

The chain employs TRBV12-3 or TRBV12-4 and TRBJ1-6; D may be TRBD1 (5 bases). Trimming stripped 2 bases from V and 8 bases from J, with 13 bases between. The CDR3 extends over 15 amino acids. The DNA of the CDR3 is TGTGCCAGCAGTTTATCTAGCCGGGGGGATTCACCCCTCCACTTT. Encoded protein: CASSLSSRGDSPLHF.

In this sample, this clonotype turned up a few times. J is TRBJ2-2 and V is TRBV2; 9 bases align to TRBD1. V shed 5 bases and J 3 bases; nucleotides not matched to a gene: 4. Germline CDR1 SNHLY, CDR2 FYNNEI. CDR3 length equals 15 residues. The CDR3 nucleotides are TGTGCCAGCAGTAACAGGGGGCCCGACACCGGGGAGCTGTTTTTT. It codes for CASSNRGPDTGELFF.

The chain is built from TRBV3-1 and TRBJ2-4; 16 nucleotides match TRBD2. The end of the DNA is better explained by TRBJ2-7, so the J call may be wrong. Germline CDR1 is LGHDT and CDR2 is YNNKEL (reference sequence). The CDR3 is 15 residues long. The CDR3 loop reads CASSQGTSGRDEQYF. CDR3 nucleotides: TGTGCCAGCAGCCAGGGGACTAGCGGGAGGGACGAGCAGTACTTC.

This clonotype has just a few counts. The chain joins TRBV29-1 to TRBJ2-5; no definite D call. Germline CDR1 SQVTM, CDR2 ANQGSEA. Trimming removed 7 bases from V and 6 bases from J, with 15 bases in between. The CDR3 is made up of 12 amino acids. In nucleotides, the CDR3 is TGCAGCGGGATCGCGGAGTTTCAGACCCAGTACTTC. Amino acid sequence: CSGIAEFQTQYF.

This clonotype was detected only a few times. The chain uses TRBV9 and TRBJ2-5, with D tentatively TRBD1 or TRBD2 (6 bases each). Germline CDR1 reads SGDLS; CDR2 reads YYNGEE. Trimming shortened V by 0 bases and J by 6 bases, and 15 bases separated the two germline ends. There are 15 residues in the CDR3. CDR3: CASSVGPGEVKTQYF. The CDR3 nucleotides are TGTGCCAGCAGCGTAGGTCCAGGGGAGGTAAAGACCCAGTACTTC.

This clonotype was detected a few times. V and J are TRBV7-3 and TRBJ2-3, with TRBD2 matching 10 bases. Germline CDR1 is SGHTA and CDR2 is FQGTGA. The CDR3 has 15 residues. Trimming took 5 bases from V and 5 from J; bases not matched to a gene: 7. CDR3 DNA: TGTGCCAGCAGCAGCAGCGGGAGGGCCCAAGATACGCAGTATTTT. Its translation is CASSSSGRAQDTQYF.

Only a few counts were recorded for this clonotype. The chain has TRBV12-3 or TRBV12-4 and TRBJ2-7; possibly TRBD2 for D (6 bases). Trimming removed 6 bases at V and 0 bases at J, with 15 bases between. This CDR3 region has 15 residues. This CDR3 reads CASRSDRGISYEQYF. The CDR3 nucleotides are TGTGCCAGCAGGTCAGACCGGGGGATCTCCTACGAGCAGTACTTC.

This clonotype has just one count. This chain joins TRBV7-3 and TRBJ2-1; D is unclear. V was trimmed by 5 bases and J by 2 bases, leaving 13 bases between them. Per germline, CDR1 SGHTA and CDR2 FQGTGA. The CDR3 sequence is 15 residues long. The CDR3 reads CASSPTRNPYNEQFF. The CDR3 nucleotides are TGTGCCAGCAGCCCGACACGTAACCCCTACAATGAGCAGTTCTTC. Looking up the rest from reference TRBV7-3 and TRBJ2-1 gives the full variable domain: GAGVSQTPSNKVTEKGKYVELRCDPISGHTALYWYRQSLGQGPEFLIYFQGTGAADDSGLPNDRFFAVRPEGSVSTLKIQRTERGDSAVYLCASSPTRNPYNEQFFGPGTRLTVL.

The gene calls are TRBV20-1 and TRBJ1-3; TRBD1 matches at 7 bases. V shed 5 bases and J 1 base; nucleotides not matched to a gene: 2. This CDR3 is 13 amino acids long. The germline V gene encodes CDR1 DFQATT and CDR2 SNEGSKA (reference sequence). The CDR3 spells CSALQGSGNTIYF. The CDR3 bases are TGCAGTGCTTTACAGGGGTCTGGAAACACCATATATTTT.

The CDR3 region is CASSRTGDWTEAFF. As DNA, the CDR3 is TGTGCCAGCAGCCGCACGGGGGATTGGACTGAAGCTTTCTTT. The chain links TRBV7-9 to TRBJ1-1, with D possibly TRBD1 on 5 matching bases. The CDR3 contains 14 residues. Germline CDR1 is SEHNR and CDR2 is FQNEAQ (reference sequence). Between the trimmed V and J ends, which lost 5 bases and 5 bases, there was a span of 15 bases.

The chain combines TRBV7-3 with TRBJ2-5; 10 bases align to TRBD2. Trimming at V came to 1 base and at J to 11 bases, leaving 19 bases not matched to a gene. Germline lookup yields CDR1 SGHTA and CDR2 FQGTGA. The CDR3 runs to 18 residues. The CDR3 sequence is CASSLNSLTSGIHNEQYF. The CDR3 region has the DNA TGTGCCAGCAGCTTAAATTCTTTAACTAGCGGGATACACAATGAGCAGTACTTC. Variable domain in full (rest from reference TRBV7-3 and TRBJ2-5): GAGVSQTPSNKVTEKGKYVELRCDPISGHTALYWYRQSLGQGPEFLIYFQGTGAADDSGLPNDRFFAVRPEGSVSTLKIQRTERGDSAVYLCASSLNSLTSGIHNEQYFGPGTRLLVL.

The V and J genes are TRBV7-9 and TRBJ2-5, with 9 bases aligning to TRBD2. Germline CDR1 reads SEHNR; CDR2 reads FQNEAQ (reference sequence). Germline trimming cut 4 bases from V and 3 bases from J; bases unmatched to any gene: 6. CDR3 size: 15 residues. The chain's CDR3 is CASSYTGTSKETQYF. Written as DNA, the CDR3 is TGTGCCAGCAGCTACACCGGGACTAGCAAAGAGACCCAGTACTTC. The full variable domain, completed using reference TRBV7-9 and TRBJ2-5, is DTGVSQNPRHKITKRGQNVTFRCDPISEHNRLYWYRQTLGQGPEFLTYFQNEAQLEKSRLLSDRFSAERPKGSFSTLEIQRTEQGDSAMYLCASSYTGTSKETQYFGPGTRLLVL.

The J gene is TRBJ1-1, the V gene TRBV6-4; TRBD1 matches 9 bases. Looked up from germline, CDR1 is MRHNA and CDR2 is SNTAGT. V shed 6 bases, J shed 0 bases, and the junction held 8 bases outside the gene matches. The CDR3 consists of 16 residues. CDR3 coding DNA: TGTGCCAGCAGCCGGACAGGGGCCGGGGTGAACACTGAAGCTTTCTTT. It specifies CASSRTGAGVNTEAFF.